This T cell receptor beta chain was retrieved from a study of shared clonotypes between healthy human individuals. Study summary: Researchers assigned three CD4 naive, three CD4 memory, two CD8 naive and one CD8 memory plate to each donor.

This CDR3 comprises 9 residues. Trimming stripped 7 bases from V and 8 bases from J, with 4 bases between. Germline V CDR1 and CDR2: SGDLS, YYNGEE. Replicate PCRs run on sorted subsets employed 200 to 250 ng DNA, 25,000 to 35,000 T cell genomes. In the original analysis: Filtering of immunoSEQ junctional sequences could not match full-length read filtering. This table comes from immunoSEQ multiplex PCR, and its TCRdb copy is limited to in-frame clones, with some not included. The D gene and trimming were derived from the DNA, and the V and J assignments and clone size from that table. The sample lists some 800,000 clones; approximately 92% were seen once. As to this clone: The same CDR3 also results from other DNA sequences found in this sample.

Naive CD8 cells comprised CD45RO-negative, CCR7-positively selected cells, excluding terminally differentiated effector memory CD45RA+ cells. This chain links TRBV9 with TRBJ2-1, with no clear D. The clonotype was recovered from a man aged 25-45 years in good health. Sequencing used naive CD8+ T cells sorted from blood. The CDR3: CASGYEQFF. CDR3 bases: TGTGCCAGCGGGTATGAGCAGTTCTTC.